A selection of T cell receptor beta chains follows, all from one sample in a study of ipilimumab plus nivolumab after autologous stem cell transplantation. Assay used: immunoSEQ multiplex PCR; TCRdb lists only in-frame clones, some missing. The repertoire holds tens of thousands of clones, with roughly 92% as singletons. The source material was PBMCs, sampled in a trial of ipilimumab plus nivolumab as post-transplant consolidation. Receptors were obtained from a male donor with multiple myeloma. Each CDR3 is given with its conserved first and last residue. The D gene is left open where the match is weak. A clone size is listed for some rows: how often the clone was seen (once, few, many), or a class if it is expanded.

>TRBJ1-1|TRBV30|-|-
CAWSGQPDTEAFF
TGTGCCTGGAGTGGGCAACCTGACACTGAAGCTTTCTTT
>TRBJ1-3|TRBV19|-|-
CATKDVASSGNTIYF
TGTGCCACCAAGGACGTCGCGTCCTCTGGAAACACCATATATTTT
>TRBJ2-5|TRBV7-8|-|TRBD2
CASSLTSGDRKETQYF
TGTGCCAGCAGCCTCACTAGCGGGGATAGAAAAGAGACCCAGTACTTC
>TRBJ1-2|TRBV5-4|-|-
CASSTPKQGTMANYGYTF
TGTGCCAGCAGCACCCCAAAACAGGGAACAATGGCTAACTATGGCTACACCTTC
>TRBJ1-5|TRBV27|-|-
CASRRGGEGNQPQHF
TGTGCCAGCAGAAGGGGAGGAGAAGGCAATCAGCCCCAGCATTTT
>TRBJ1-3|TRBV9|-|-
CASSAGGGAGNTIYF
TGTGCCAGCAGCGCGGGGGGGGGTGCTGGAAACACCATATATTTT
>TRBJ1-1|TRBV27|-|-
CASTPSGVKNTEAFF
TGTGCCAGCACACCTTCAGGGGTGAAGAACACTGAAGCTTTCTTT
>TRBJ2-7|TRBV28|-|TRBD1
CASSAGTGQVQFYEQYF
TGTGCCAGCAGTGCCGGGACAGGGCAGGTGCAATTTTACGAGCAGTACTTC
>TRBJ1-5|TRBV7-9|-|-
CASSLGDVSNQPQHF
TGTGCCAGCAGCTTAGGGGATGTGAGCAATCAGCCCCAGCATTTT
>TRBJ2-1|TRBV5-3|-|-
CARSRQGIEQFF
TGTGCCAGAAGCCGTCAGGGGATTGAGCAGTTCTTC
>TRBJ2-3|TRBV4-1|-|TRBD2
CASSQDRTSARDTQYF
TGCGCCAGCAGCCAAGACCGGACTAGCGCCAGAGATACGCAGTATTTT
>TRBJ2-5|TRBV2|-|-
CASKGMDSQETQYF
TGTGCCAGCAAGGGCATGGACTCCCAAGAGACCCAGTACTTC
>TRBJ1-3|TRBV30|-|-
CAWSVTNTIYF
TGTGCCTGGAGTGTAACAAACACCATATATTTT
>TRBJ2-2|TRBV6-6|-|-
CASSPRASRYTGELFF
TGTGCCAGCAGCCCCCGGGCCTCACGTTACACCGGGGAGCTGTTTTTT
>TRBJ2-3|TRBV9|-|TRBD1
CASSPQGASGTDTQYF
TGTGCCAGCAGCCCCCAGGGGGCGTCGGGCACAGATACGCAGTATTTT
>TRBJ1-1|TRBV5-4|-|TRBD1
CASSAPQGGSNTEAFF
TGTGCCAGCAGCGCACCACAGGGGGGTAGTAACACTGAAGCTTTCTTT
>TRBJ1-4|TRBV2|-|-
CASSETGEKLFF
TGTGCCAGCAGTGAAACCGGGGAAAAACTGTTTTTT
>TRBJ2-3|TRBV9|-|TRBD1
CASTLGQGLSTDTQYF
TGTGCCAGCACCCTAGGACAGGGGCTTTCCACAGATACGCAGTATTTT
>TRBJ2-1|TRBV7-3|-|-
CASSLQGGTEQFF
TGTGCCAGCAGCTTACAGGGGGGGACTGAGCAGTTCTTC
>TRBJ2-7|TRBV28|-|-
CASSGDRYEQYF
TGTGCCAGCAGCGGGGACCGCTACGAGCAGTACTTC
>TRBJ1-5|TRBV4-3|-|-
CASSQDLTGGPNQPQHF
TGCGCCAGCAGCCAAGATCTGACAGGAGGTCCCAATCAGCCCCAGCATTTT
>TRBJ1-1|TRBV18|-|-
CASSKGGMNTEAFF
TGTGCCAGCTCAAAGGGGGGGATGAACACTGAAGCTTTCTTT
>TRBJ2-1|TRBV15|-|TRBD2
CATSIERTSPWRQFF
TGTGCCACCAGCATAGAGAGGACTAGCCCTTGGAGGCAGTTCTTC
>TRBJ2-3|TRBV5-4|-|TRBD2
CASSGQGGSTDTQYF
TGTGCCAGCAGCGGCCAGGGAGGGAGCACAGATACGCAGTATTTT
>TRBJ1-3|TRBV7-7|-|-
CASSLSTIYF
TGTGCCAGCAGCTTAAGCACCATATATTTT
>TRBJ1-3|TRBV6-6|-|-
CASSWTEAGNTIYF
TGTGCCAGCAGTTGGACAGAGGCTGGAAACACCATATATTTT
>TRBJ1-1|TRBV11-2|-|-
CASSSRTGGGNTEAFF
TGTGCCAGCAGCTCTCGGACGGGGGGTGGGAACACTGAAGCTTTCTTT
>TRBJ2-1|TRBV9|-|TRBD1
CASSATPGQGGNEQFF
TGTGCCAGCAGCGCGACTCCGGGACAGGGAGGCAATGAGCAGTTCTTC
>TRBJ1-5|TRBV6-1|-|-
CAIQTALYQPQHF
TGTGCCATCCAGACAGCCCTTTATCAGCCCCAGCATTTT
>TRBJ2-3|TRBV5-1|-|-
CASSLLGGVDTQYF
TGCGCCAGCAGCTTGCTAGGGGGGGTTGATACGCAGTATTTT
>TRBJ1-2|TRBV5-4|-|-
CASSSGDSNYGYTF
TGTGCCAGCAGCTCGGGCGACAGCAACTATGGCTACACCTTC
>TRBJ2-7|TRBV4-3|-|TRBD1
CASSQDYHRGEQYF
TGCGCCAGCAGCCAAGATTATCACAGGGGCGAGCAGTACTTC
>TRBJ1-2|TRBV18|-|-
CASSKGMGDGYTF
TGTGCCAGCTCAAAAGGAATGGGGGATGGCTACACCTTC
>TRBJ2-1|TRBV21-1|-|-
CASSKGQAHGSYNEQFF
TGTGCCAGCAGCAAAGGGCAGGCCCACGGGTCCTACAATGAGCAGTTCTTC
>TRBJ1-2|TRBV2|few|-
CASSADRTYTF
TGTGCCAGCAGTGCTGACAGGACGTACACCTTC
>TRBJ1-1|TRBV4-1|-|-
CASSQEGTSNTEAFF
TGCGCCAGCAGCCAAGAGGGGACCTCGAACACTGAAGCTTTCTTT
>TRBJ2-3|TRBV13|-|-
CASSSPEGDTQYF
TGTGCCAGCAGCTCCCCTGAGGGAGATACGCAGTATTTT
>TRBJ1-6|TRBV5-1|-|TRBD1
CASSLETGVTSPLHF
TGCGCCAGCAGCTTGGAAACAGGGGTGACTTCACCCCTCCACTTT
>TRBJ1-5|TRBV18|-|-
CASSLDRSQPQHF
TGTGCCAGCTCACTCGACAGGTCTCAGCCCCAGCATTTT
>TRBJ2-7|TRBV19|-|-
CASSIALSEGSYEQYF
TGTGCCAGTAGTATAGCCCTATCGGAGGGCTCCTACGAGCAGTACTTC
>TRBJ2-7|TRBV9|-|-
CASSETGKGEQYF
TGTGCCAGCAGCGAAACAGGGAAGGGAGAGCAGTACTTC
>TRBJ1-1|TRBV7-9|-|-
CASSHNRENTEAFF
TGTGCCAGCAGCCATAACCGGGAGAACACTGAAGCTTTCTTT
>TRBJ1-4|TRBV5-6|-|-
CASSNREPNEKLFF
TGTGCCAGCAGCAACAGGGAACCTAATGAAAAACTGTTTTTT
>TRBJ2-7|TRBV27|-|-
CASSPTLQQVSYEQYF
TGTGCCAGCAGTCCCACCCTCCAACAGGTATCCTACGAGCAGTACTTC
>TRBJ1-1|TRBV7-9|-|-
CASSLDPNTEAFF
TGTGCCAGCAGCTTAGACCCGAACACTGAAGCTTTCTTT
>TRBJ2-5|TRBV6-1|-|-
CASSEIGPGKETQYF
TGTGCCAGCAGTGAAATTGGTCCAGGGAAAGAGACCCAGTACTTC
>TRBJ2-1|TRBV5-1|-|TRBD2
CASSLETSGRVEQFF
TGCGCCAGCAGCTTGGAGACTAGCGGGAGGGTTGAGCAGTTCTTC
>TRBJ1-2|TRBV28|-|-
CASSLGHGYTF
TGTGCCAGCAGTTTGGGCCATGGCTACACCTTC
>TRBJ1-1|TRBV7-9|-|-
CASSLVRGLRTEAFF
TGTGCCAGCAGCTTAGTCCGGGGTCTGCGCACTGAAGCTTTCTTT
>TRBJ2-1|TRBV7-7|-|TRBD2
CASSFAGENEQFF
TGTGCCAGCAGCTTTGCGGGAGAAAATGAGCAGTTCTTC
>TRBJ2-7|TRBV18|-|-
CASSRTMGVSEQYF
TGTGCCAGCTCACGGACAATGGGGGTTTCCGAGCAGTACTTC
>TRBJ2-7|TRBV7-9|-|TRBD1
CASSWTGHYEQYF
TGTGCCAGCAGCTGGACAGGACACTACGAGCAGTACTTC
>TRBJ1-4|TRBV28|-|TRBD1
CASSYRGLFEKLFF
TGTGCCAGCAGTTACAGGGGGCTTTTTGAAAAACTGTTTTTT
>TRBJ2-7|TRBV6-1|-|-
CASSSAGTYEQYF
TGTGCCAGCAGTTCCGCAGGAACCTACGAGCAGTACTTC
>TRBJ1-1|TRBV7-9|few|-
CASSLVTQNTEAFF
TGTGCCAGCAGCTTAGTAACACAGAACACTGAAGCTTTCTTT